The TCR beta chain under discussion was sequenced for a study of regulatory T cells in long-lasting Graves disease. The time point here: newly diagnosed GD, antithyroid drugs for less than 3 months. PBMC-extracted RNA yielded the TCR library. This clonotype was found a few times. The authors built TCR beta libraries using iRepertoire HTBI primers and Arm-PCR of CDR3 regions. One entry per CDR3 protein results from TCRdb running MiXCR on the multiplex PCR reads. The table includes approximately 470,000 distinct CDR3 sequences, around 15% detected once. The V and J ends lost 2 bases and 7 bases respectively, with 14 bases between them. Germline V CDR1 and CDR2: SGHVS, FQNEAQ. This CDR3 has 14 residues. Separately, the same data were catalogued under a study of T cells in Graves' hyperthyroidism and ophthalmopathy. From that paper: Hyperthyroidism had been newly diagnosed in patients aged 18 to 65, and its duration was under 2 months. Among clonotypes expanded in thyroid above 0.001, most were also found in blood.

The sequence derives from a man in his forties with Graves disease. Sequencing was performed on peripheral blood mononuclear cells (PBMCs), taken at new diagnosis, from a patient treated with antithyroid drugs. The rearrangement joins TRBV7-8 to TRBJ1-1; D perhaps matches TRBD1 (5 bases). The CDR3 DNA follows: TGTGCCAGCAGCTTAAGCGGGGACTTCTTTGAAGCTTTCTTT. Residues: CASSLSGDFFEAFF.